This is a list of T cell receptor beta chains from one sample in a study of monozygotic twins with inflammatory bowel disease. TCRdb reprocessed the 5' RACE reads, keeping one entry per CDR3 protein, no DNA. This table lists roughly 300,000 distinct CDR3 sequences. The sample was blood. These receptors came from a human donor with ulcerative colitis or Crohn's disease, or a healthy co-twin of an affected twin (not recorded which). Each CDR3 is given with its conserved first and last residue.

v_call	j_call	cdr3_aa
TRBV27	TRBJ2-3	CASSPYPSTDTQYF
TRBV25-1	TRBJ1-6	CASSAAGTRNSPLHF
TRBV5-4	TRBJ2-3	CASSLAAPGADTQYF
TRBV12-3/TRBV12-4	TRBJ1-2	CASSFSVLNYGYTF
TRBV5-1	TRBJ2-6	CASSAQTGTGANVLTF
TRBV24-1	TRBJ2-5	CATSDFQETQYF
TRBV5-1	TRBJ2-1	CASSQSTAGQFF
TRBV28	TRBJ1-5	CASSLGQSEQPQHF
TRBV5-1	TRBJ2-3	CASSSGHPVTDTQYF
TRBV9	TRBJ2-1	CASSVNSGRGGHEQFF
TRBV7-2	TRBJ2-7	CASSVQPGQEYEQYF
TRBV29-1	TRBJ2-7	CSVEPSGTYEQYF
TRBV7-2	TRBJ2-7	CASSLDWTSGKGYF
TRBV6-5	TRBJ1-6	CASSFRELGNSPLHF
TRBV7-3	TRBJ1-3	CASSRNRPGGTIYF
TRBV7-9	TRBJ2-4	CASSFSTGLKNIQYF
TRBV24-1	TRBJ2-1	CATSRGDSSGYNEQFF
TRBV2	TRBJ1-5	CASEGHQNQPQHF
TRBV29-1	TRBJ2-7	CSVGPGRAYEQYF
TRBV6-2/TRBV6-3	TRBJ2-1	CASSVRTGLNEQFF
TRBV14	TRBJ2-7	CASGGQSYEQYF
TRBV5-1	TRBJ1-1	CASSFTGYTEAFF
TRBV27	TRBJ2-1	CASLTTSGGSNEQFF
TRBV4-3	TRBJ2-7	CASSPTGPGSYEQYF